This T cell receptor (beta chain) appears in the sequencing data of a study of blood T cell repertoires in COVID-19. Across the study: Material from acute and convalescent COVID-19 was sourced from the United States, Italy and Spain. In each case, the material was cDNA or gDNA derived from T cells, B-cell-depleted T cells, or PBMCs.

The assay was immunoSEQ multiplex PCR, and TCRdb's table has in-frame clones only and misses some. Among 150,000 or so clones listed, over 75% were seen once. The V end lost 4 bases, the J end lost 4 bases, and 18 bases lay between the germline ends. Germline V gene sequence: CDR1 SGHNT, CDR2 YYREEE (reference sequence). CDR3 length: 15 residues. Cohort assignment relied on participant-reported clinical history. Cohort 3 donors were reported recovered after two negative PCRs, clearance, or symptom resolution. The sample taken for sequencing was PBMCs or T cells enriched from blood (not recorded which). This TCR derives from a woman between 50 and 59 years old who had recovered from COVID-19. The chain has TRBV5-4 and TRBJ2-7, with D possibly TRBD2 on 6 matching bases. DNA of the CDR3: TGTGCCAGCAGCGTCCGGGACTCCTTACGATACGAGCAGTACTTC. As protein: CASSVRDSLRYEQYF.